This is a list of T cell receptor beta chains from one sample in a study of prognosis after radiotherapy for stage I lung cancer. TCRdb re-called the multiplex PCR reads through MiXCR, storing one row per CDR3 protein. The sample carries some 38,000 distinct CDR3 sequences, around 24% recorded once. Sequenced material: PBMCs, taken before or after stereotactic body radiation therapy (not recorded which). The receptors here all came from a donor of 50 years or more with non-small cell lung cancer. CDR3s include the opening cysteine and the closing phenylalanine or tryptophan. The order of the fields is D gene, clone size, V gene, J gene, CDR3 protein, CDR3 DNA. D genes are given only for firm matches. Not every row has a clone size; where given, it reads once, few, many or a size class.

d_call: .; clone_size: many; v_call: TRBV28; j_call: TRBJ2-7; cdr3_aa: CASSRDGGSCEQYF; cdr3_nt: TGTGCCAGCAGCCGCGACGGCGGCTCCTGCGAGCAGTACTTC
d_call: TRBD2; clone_size: many; v_call: TRBV20-1; j_call: TRBJ2-3; cdr3_aa: CSARLAGGAADTQYF; cdr3_nt: TGCAGTGCGAGGTTAGCGGGAGGGGCGGCAGATACGCAGTATTTT
d_call: .; clone_size: .; v_call: TRBV7-2; j_call: TRBJ1-5; cdr3_aa: CASSLVGLWSNQTRHF; cdr3_nt: TGTGCCAGCAGCTTAGTTGGATTGTGGAGCAATCAGACCCGGCATTTT
d_call: .; clone_size: many; v_call: TRBV5-1; j_call: TRBJ1-1; cdr3_aa: CASSLEMNTEAFF; cdr3_nt: TGCGCCAGCAGCCTAGAAATGAACACTGAAGCTTTCTTT
d_call: .; clone_size: many; v_call: TRBV29-1; j_call: TRBJ1-2; cdr3_aa: CSVEVQSYGYTF; cdr3_nt: TGCAGCGTTGAGGTTCAATCCTATGGCTACACCTTC
d_call: .; clone_size: many; v_call: TRBV5-1; j_call: TRBJ2-1; cdr3_aa: CASMSSSYNEQFF; cdr3_nt: TGCGCCAGCATGAGTAGCTCCTACAATGAGCAGTTCTTC
d_call: .; clone_size: many; v_call: TRBV7-3; j_call: TRBJ2-6; cdr3_aa: CASSSRDSGANVLTF; cdr3_nt: TGTGCCAGCAGCAGTAGGGACTCTGGGGCCAACGTCCTGACTTTC
d_call: .; clone_size: many; v_call: TRBV4-1; j_call: TRBJ2-3; cdr3_aa: CASSQVVANQDTQYF; cdr3_nt: TGCGCCAGCAGCCAAGTTGTAGCAAATCAAGATACGCAGTATTTT
d_call: .; clone_size: many; v_call: TRBV27; j_call: TRBJ2-5; cdr3_aa: CASSLRGMVGETQYF; cdr3_nt: TGTGCCAGCAGTCTCAGGGGAATGGTTGGGGAGACCCAGTACTTC
d_call: .; clone_size: .; v_call: TRBV10-3; j_call: TRBJ2-1; cdr3_aa: CASSHPGRSSYNEQFF; cdr3_nt: TGTGCCAGCAGTCACCCCGGTAGATCCTCCTACAATGAGCAGTTCTTC
d_call: TRBD1; clone_size: many; v_call: TRBV11-2; j_call: TRBJ2-7; cdr3_aa: CASSSDLGTGGYEQYF; cdr3_nt: TGTGCCAGCAGCTCCGATCTGGGGACAGGGGGGTACGAGCAGTACTTC
d_call: .; clone_size: many; v_call: TRBV20-1; j_call: TRBJ2-7; cdr3_aa: CSARSDISRVYEQYF; cdr3_nt: TGCAGTGCTCGTAGCGACATCAGTAGGGTCTACGAGCAGTACTTC
d_call: .; clone_size: many; v_call: TRBV6-4; j_call: TRBJ1-1; cdr3_aa: CASSDVGGNTEAFF; cdr3_nt: TGTGCCAGCAGTGATGTGGGCGGGAACACTGAAGCTTTCTTT
d_call: TRBD1; clone_size: .; v_call: TRBV6-1; j_call: TRBJ2-7; cdr3_aa: CASSPRQGSYEQYF; cdr3_nt: TGTGCCAGCAGCCCCCGACAGGGTAGCTACGAGCAGTACTTC
d_call: .; clone_size: many; v_call: TRBV19; j_call: TRBJ2-7; cdr3_aa: CASSNTPAGGEQYF; cdr3_nt: TGTGCCAGTAGCAATACCCCGGCTGGGGGAGAGCAGTACTTC
d_call: .; clone_size: .; v_call: TRBV7-3; j_call: TRBJ1-5; cdr3_aa: CASVLNANQPQHF; cdr3_nt: TGTGCCAGCGTCTTAAATGCAAATCAGCCCCAGCATTTT
d_call: .; clone_size: many; v_call: TRBV7-9; j_call: TRBJ2-4; cdr3_aa: CASSPKLRFGNIQYF; cdr3_nt: TGTGCCAGCAGCCCGAAGCTGCGGTTTGGAAACATTCAGTACTTC
d_call: .; clone_size: .; v_call: TRBV7-3; j_call: TRBJ2-2; cdr3_aa: CASSSRVAGELFF; cdr3_nt: TGTGCCAGCAGCTCAAGGGTGGCCGGGGAGCTGTTTTTT
d_call: TRBD2; clone_size: many; v_call: TRBV10-2; j_call: TRBJ2-1; cdr3_aa: CASSESGLAVEQFF; cdr3_nt: TGCGCCAGCAGTGAGTCGGGACTAGCGGTTGAGCAGTTCTTC
d_call: TRBD1; clone_size: many; v_call: TRBV19; j_call: TRBJ2-2; cdr3_aa: CASSYIRDRGSLTGELFF; cdr3_nt: TGTGCCAGTAGTTACATCCGGGACAGGGGGTCTCTCACCGGGGAGCTGTTTTTT
d_call: .; clone_size: .; v_call: TRBV9; j_call: TRBJ2-1; cdr3_aa: CASNQGPAYNEQFF; cdr3_nt: TGTGCCAGCAACCAAGGCCCGGCCTACAATGAGCAGTTCTTC
d_call: .; clone_size: many; v_call: TRBV7-2; j_call: TRBJ2-7; cdr3_aa: CASSQNSGQYF; cdr3_nt: TGTGCCAGCAGCCAGAATAGTGGGCAGTACTTC
d_call: TRBD1; clone_size: many; v_call: TRBV30; j_call: TRBJ1-2; cdr3_aa: CAWSHPGTVPGDGYTF; cdr3_nt: TGTGCCTGGAGTCACCCCGGGACAGTCCCGGGCGATGGCTACACCTTC
d_call: .; clone_size: many; v_call: TRBV7-9; j_call: TRBJ2-5; cdr3_aa: CASSLALGTQYF; cdr3_nt: TGTGCCAGCAGCTTAGCGTTGGGGACCCAGTACTTC
d_call: .; clone_size: .; v_call: TRBV20-1; j_call: TRBJ1-6; cdr3_aa: CSARAAVGVRQSPLHF; cdr3_nt: TGCAGTGCTAGAGCCGCCGTAGGAGTCCGCCAATCACCCCTCCACTTT
d_call: TRBD2; clone_size: many; v_call: TRBV5-1; j_call: TRBJ2-3; cdr3_aa: CASSLAVRAGGVDTQYF; cdr3_nt: TGCGCCAGCAGCTTGGCCGTACGAGCGGGAGGGGTAGATACGCAGTATTTT
d_call: TRBD1; clone_size: many; v_call: TRBV6-1; j_call: TRBJ2-6; cdr3_aa: CASPDRLRSGANVLTF; cdr3_nt: TGTGCCAGCCCGGACAGGTTGCGCTCTGGGGCCAACGTCCTGACTTTC
d_call: TRBD2; clone_size: many; v_call: TRBV5-1; j_call: TRBJ2-1; cdr3_aa: CASSLVLAGEVQFF; cdr3_nt: TGCGCCAGCAGCTTGGTCCTAGCGGGAGAGGTGCAGTTCTTC
d_call: TRBD1; clone_size: many; v_call: TRBV7-9; j_call: TRBJ1-6; cdr3_aa: CASSLETGATSPLHF; cdr3_nt: TGTGCCAGCAGCCTCGAGACAGGGGCCACCTCACCCCTCCACTTT
d_call: TRBD1; clone_size: .; v_call: TRBV5-4; j_call: TRBJ2-5; cdr3_aa: CASSSPGSDRGRMKTQYF; cdr3_nt: TGTGCCAGCAGCTCCCCCGGATCCGACAGGGGGCGCATGAAGACCCAGTACTTC
d_call: .; clone_size: many; v_call: TRBV6-1; j_call: TRBJ1-1; cdr3_aa: CASSELIGFTEAFF; cdr3_nt: TGTGCCAGCAGTGAATTAATAGGGTTCACTGAAGCTTTCTTT
d_call: .; clone_size: many; v_call: TRBV20-1; j_call: TRBJ1-5; cdr3_aa: CSAVPRGERPQHF; cdr3_nt: TGCAGTGCTGTCCCCCGGGGGGAGAGGCCCCAGCATTTT
d_call: .; clone_size: many; v_call: TRBV20-1; j_call: TRBJ2-1; cdr3_aa: CSAHTLRSYNEQFF; cdr3_nt: TGCAGTGCTCATACACTTAGATCCTACAATGAGCAGTTCTTC
d_call: .; clone_size: many; v_call: TRBV9; j_call: TRBJ1-4; cdr3_aa: CASSEEKLFF; cdr3_nt: TGTGCCAGCAGCGAGGAAAAACTGTTTTTT
d_call: .; clone_size: many; v_call: TRBV11-2; j_call: TRBJ2-3; cdr3_aa: CASSRQSIAASTDTQYF; cdr3_nt: TGTGCCAGCAGCCGGCAATCCATAGCGGCTAGCACAGATACGCAGTATTTT
d_call: TRBD1; clone_size: many; v_call: TRBV28; j_call: TRBJ2-7; cdr3_aa: CASSLGDRKYEQYF; cdr3_nt: TGTGCCAGCAGTCTTGGGGACAGAAAGTACGAGCAGTACTTC
d_call: .; clone_size: many; v_call: TRBV5-1; j_call: TRBJ2-5; cdr3_aa: CASSLTWGQETQYF; cdr3_nt: TGCGCCAGCAGCTTGACGTGGGGTCAAGAGACCCAGTACTTC
d_call: .; clone_size: many; v_call: TRBV5-1; j_call: TRBJ2-1; cdr3_aa: CASSLVSRANEQFF; cdr3_nt: TGCGCCAGCAGCTTGGTAAGCAGGGCCAATGAGCAGTTCTTC
d_call: .; clone_size: .; v_call: TRBV7-8; j_call: TRBJ2-7; cdr3_aa: CASSRDDGEAYEQYF; cdr3_nt: TGTGCAAGCAGCCGTGATGACGGGGAAGCCTACGAGCAGTACTTC
d_call: TRBD2; clone_size: many; v_call: TRBV27; j_call: TRBJ2-3; cdr3_aa: CASSFVGLAGGRTDTQYF; cdr3_nt: TGTGCCAGCAGTTTCGTAGGACTAGCGGGGGGCCGCACAGATACGCAGTATTTT
d_call: .; clone_size: many; v_call: TRBV6-5; j_call: TRBJ2-3; cdr3_aa: CASTYFAGSSTDTQYF; cdr3_nt: TGTGCCAGCACGTATTTCGCGGGGTCAAGCACAGATACGCAGTATTTT
d_call: .; clone_size: many; v_call: TRBV11-2; j_call: TRBJ2-7; cdr3_aa: CASSSAPQGQYF; cdr3_nt: TGTGCCAGCAGCTCCGCCCCCCAGGGGCAGTACTTC
d_call: TRBD1; clone_size: many; v_call: TRBV20-1; j_call: TRBJ1-2; cdr3_aa: CSARVSGLQGAYGYGYTF; cdr3_nt: TGCAGTGCTAGAGTTAGCGGCTTACAGGGGGCATATGGCTATGGCTACACCTTC
d_call: TRBD2; clone_size: many; v_call: TRBV12-3/TRBV12-4; j_call: TRBJ2-1; cdr3_aa: CASSLRSGSSYNEQFF; cdr3_nt: TGTGCCAGCAGTTTACGTAGCGGGAGCTCCTACAATGAGCAGTTCTTC
d_call: TRBD2; clone_size: many; v_call: TRBV3-1; j_call: TRBJ2-3; cdr3_aa: CASSLAGGSTDTQYF; cdr3_nt: TGTGCCAGCAGTCTAGCGGGGGGGTCCACAGATACGCAGTATTTT
d_call: .; clone_size: many; v_call: TRBV7-6; j_call: TRBJ2-1; cdr3_aa: CASSLQSYNEQFF; cdr3_nt: TGTGCCAGCAGCTTACAATCATACAATGAGCAGTTCTTC
d_call: .; clone_size: many; v_call: TRBV5-1; j_call: TRBJ2-7; cdr3_aa: CASSLSPRPRTLTASPEQYF; cdr3_nt: TGCGCCAGCAGCTTGAGTCCTAGACCCCGGACCCTTACGGCGTCTCCGGAGCAGTACTTC
d_call: .; clone_size: many; v_call: TRBV7-9; j_call: TRBJ1-1; cdr3_aa: CASSSQGNMNTEAFF; cdr3_nt: TGTGCCAGCAGCTCCCAGGGAAACATGAACACTGAAGCTTTCTTT